Listed below are T cell receptor beta chains from one sample, sequenced in a study of blood T cell repertoires in COVID-19. TCRdb's copy holds only in-frame clones and misses some; the assay was immunoSEQ multiplex PCR. This table holds around 19,000 clones, 75% to 95% found once. The specimen was peripheral blood. The receptors shown here come from a human donor in a cohort sampled during active COVID-19. Each CDR3 is given with its conserved first and last residue. Each record gives: D gene, clone size, J gene, V gene, CDR3 protein, CDR3 DNA. A D gene is named only where the DNA matches it firmly. Part of the rows lack a size; the others show once, few, many or a class for expanded clones.

D: NA; size: NA; J: TRBJ1-4; V: TRBV5-1; CDR3: CASSPRVPGAINEKLFF; DNA: TGCGCCAGCAGCCCCCGGGTCCCCGGCGCCATCAATGAAAAACTGTTTTTT
D: NA; size: NA; J: TRBJ2-3; V: TRBV19; CDR3: CASSPHLPRGGDTQYF; DNA: TGTGCCAGTAGTCCCCACCTTCCGAGAGGGGGAGATACGCAGTATTTT
D: NA; size: NA; J: TRBJ2-1; V: TRBV6-2/TRBV6-3; CDR3: CASSYGSDPNEQFF; DNA: TGTGCCAGCAGTTACGGGAGCGACCCCAATGAGCAGTTCTTC
D: NA; size: NA; J: TRBJ2-2; V: TRBV7-9; CDR3: CASRDTGELFF; DNA: TGTGCCAGCCGAGACACCGGGGAGCTGTTTTTT
D: NA; size: NA; J: TRBJ2-1; V: TRBV2; CDR3: CASSIDWSGEQFF; DNA: TGTGCCAGCAGTATCGACTGGTCCGGGGAGCAGTTCTTC
D: TRBD1; size: NA; J: TRBJ1-2; V: TRBV2; CDR3: CASSPGGTVYGYTF; DNA: TGTGCCAGCAGTCCAGGGGGGACCGTATATGGCTACACCTTC
D: TRBD1; size: NA; J: TRBJ1-6; V: TRBV30; CDR3: CAWTSDRGGSPLHF; DNA: TGTGCCTGGACATCGGACAGGGGCGGCTCACCCCTCCACTTT
D: NA; size: NA; J: TRBJ2-1; V: TRBV28; CDR3: CASRPGGRGSYNEQFF; DNA: TGTGCCAGCAGACCGGGAGGCAGGGGTTCCTACAATGAGCAGTTCTTC
D: NA; size: NA; J: TRBJ1-1; V: TRBV7-9; CDR3: CASSRLQVNTEAFF; DNA: TGTGCCAGCAGCAGATTACAGGTGAACACTGAAGCTTTCTTT
D: TRBD1; size: NA; J: TRBJ2-4; V: TRBV18; CDR3: CASSPQDRGLYF; DNA: TGTGCCAGCTCACCACAGGACAGGGGGCTGTACTTC
D: NA; size: NA; J: TRBJ2-5; V: TRBV7-9; CDR3: CASSLTGGQETQYF; DNA: TGTGCCAGCAGCTTGACAGGAGGCCAAGAGACCCAGTACTTC
D: NA; size: NA; J: TRBJ1-1; V: TRBV18; CDR3: CASSRTDNTEAFF; DNA: TGTGCCAGCTCACGGACAGACAACACTGAAGCTTTCTTT
D: TRBD2; size: once; J: TRBJ2-1; V: TRBV27; CDR3: CASARLGLAENEQFF; DNA: TGTGCCAGCGCCCGTTTGGGACTAGCGGAGAATGAGCAGTTCTTC
D: TRBD1; size: NA; J: TRBJ1-2; V: TRBV28; CDR3: CASKESTGALREGYTF; DNA: TGTGCCAGCAAGGAATCGACAGGGGCCCTTCGGGAGGGCTACACCTTC
D: NA; size: NA; J: TRBJ1-4; V: TRBV15; CDR3: CATSSTGWSNEKLFF; DNA: TGTGCCACCAGCAGCACAGGGTGGTCTAATGAAAAACTGTTTTTT
D: NA; size: NA; J: TRBJ2-3; V: TRBV5-4; CDR3: CASSPGRGFTDTQYF; DNA: TGTGCCAGCAGCCCCGGTCGGGGTTTTACAGATACGCAGTATTTT
D: TRBD1; size: NA; J: TRBJ1-1; V: TRBV6-2/TRBV6-3; CDR3: CASSYPGWGTGASNTEAFF; DNA: TGTGCCAGCAGTTACCCGGGATGGGGGACAGGGGCTTCGAACACTGAAGCTTTCTTT
D: NA; size: NA; J: TRBJ2-5; V: TRBV11-2; CDR3: CASSLERSEETQYF; DNA: TGTGCCAGCAGCTTAGAAAGGAGCGAAGAGACCCAGTACTTC
D: NA; size: NA; J: TRBJ2-2; V: TRBV19; CDR3: CASRFLAGANTGELFF; DNA: TGTGCCAGTAGGTTCCTAGCAGGCGCGAACACCGGGGAGCTGTTTTTT
D: NA; size: NA; J: TRBJ1-3; V: TRBV5-1; CDR3: CASSLGGTGDSGNTIYF; DNA: TGCGCCAGCAGCTTAGGAGGGACGGGGGACTCTGGAAACACCATATATTTT
D: TRBD1; size: NA; J: TRBJ2-5; V: TRBV24-1; CDR3: CATSDGGQGIIQYF; DNA: TGTGCCACCAGTGATGGGGGACAGGGGATAATCCAGTACTTC
D: NA; size: NA; J: TRBJ2-5; V: TRBV3-1/TRBV3-2; CDR3: CASSQEGRETQYF; DNA: TGTGCCAGCAGCCAAGAAGGGAGAGAGACCCAGTACTTC
D: NA; size: NA; J: TRBJ2-1; V: TRBV18; CDR3: CASSPPKHSYNEQFF; DNA: TGTGCCAGCTCACCACCAAAGCATTCCTACAATGAGCAGTTCTTC
D: TRBD1; size: few; J: TRBJ2-2; V: TRBV7-2; CDR3: CASSPPGQGVAGELFF; DNA: TGTGCCAGCAGCCCACCGGGACAGGGTGTGGCCGGGGAGCTGTTTTTT
D: TRBD1; size: NA; J: TRBJ2-2; V: TRBV13; CDR3: CASSRDNRFTGTADTGELFF; DNA: TGTGCCAGCAGCCGAGACAATCGTTTCACCGGGACAGCGGACACCGGGGAGCTGTTTTTT
D: NA; size: NA; J: TRBJ2-5; V: TRBV11-3; CDR3: CASSLGAQGWETQYF; DNA: TGTGCCAGCAGCTTAGGCGCACAGGGTTGGGAGACCCAGTACTTC
D: NA; size: NA; J: TRBJ2-7; V: TRBV4-1; CDR3: CASSQSVGRPVSYEQYF; DNA: TGCGCCAGCAGCCAATCGGTCGGTCGCCCGGTGAGCTACGAGCAGTACTTC
D: NA; size: NA; J: TRBJ2-5; V: TRBV7-2; CDR3: CASSLGRGLGETQYF; DNA: TGTGCCAGCAGCTTAGGGAGGGGGCTCGGAGAGACCCAGTACTTC
D: NA; size: NA; J: TRBJ1-5; V: TRBV11-2; CDR3: CASSLATGPFEPQHF; DNA: TGTGCCAGCAGCTTGGCAACAGGGCCCTTCGAGCCCCAGCATTTT
D: TRBD2; size: NA; J: TRBJ2-3; V: TRBV24-1; CDR3: CATSDYGGGLPDTQYF; DNA: TGTGCCACCAGTGATTATGGCGGGGGGCTTCCAGATACGCAGTATTTT
D: TRBD1; size: NA; J: TRBJ2-1; V: TRBV6-5; CDR3: CASNKGQEYNEQFF; DNA: TGTGCCAGCAATAAGGGACAGGAATACAATGAGCAGTTCTTC
D: TRBD2; size: NA; J: TRBJ2-1; V: TRBV24-1; CDR3: CATSWTASGSWEQFF; DNA: TGTGCCACCAGTTGGACGGCTAGCGGGAGTTGGGAGCAGTTCTTC
D: NA; size: NA; J: TRBJ1-1; V: TRBV28; CDR3: CASSLGGSQGTEAFF; DNA: TGTGCCAGCAGTTTAGGGGGATCACAGGGAACTGAAGCTTTCTTT
D: TRBD1; size: NA; J: TRBJ1-1; V: TRBV7-3; CDR3: CASSSGTGGEAFF; DNA: TGTGCCAGCAGCTCCGGGACAGGTGGGGAAGCTTTCTTT
D: NA; size: once; J: TRBJ2-7; V: TRBV11-3; CDR3: CASSARTGDSYEQYF; DNA: TGTGCCAGCAGCGCCCGCACGGGGGATTCCTACGAGCAGTACTTC
D: NA; size: once; J: TRBJ2-3; V: TRBV1; CDR3: CTSSQEGLAGCTDTQYF; DNA: TGCACCAGCAGCCAAGAGGGACTAGCGGGCTGCACAGATACGCAGTATTTT